This T cell receptor (beta chain) was captured in a study of blood T cell repertoires in COVID-19. Study overall: The origin of the acute and convalescent COVID-19 samples was the United States, Italy and Spain.

The V gene's germline CDR1 is MNHEY and CDR2 SVGEGT. J lost 0 bases, V lost 3 bases, and 8 bases had no gene match. This CDR3 contains 17 residues. The method was immunoSEQ multiplex PCR; TCRdb's version includes in-frame clones alone and lacks a portion of them. The sample lists around 250,000 clones, more than 85% occurring once. Material: peripheral blood. J is TRBJ1-1 and V is TRBV6-2 or TRBV6-3, with TRBD1 matching over 9 bases. The source of this sequence is a woman in her 70s with active or convalescent COVID-19. The CDR3 reads CASSYRGQGIVNTEAFF. The CDR3 region has the DNA TGTGCCAGCAGTTATCGAGGACAGGGGATTGTGAACACTGAAGCTTTCTTT.